The subject of this entry is one T cell receptor beta chain. Its cognate antigen has yet to be identified. No clone much larger than this one lies a single base away; base qualities are absent. The sample comes from a study of blood T cells in healthy people across ages (dated by TCRdb to about 2015). In the study overall: In model experiments, template switching captured about one uniquely barcoded TCR beta cDNA molecule for every two T cells. The study analyzed two additional independent replicas of 1 million unique cDNA reads from the same blood draw for two donors, one aged 18 to 30 and one aged 80 or older. The donors were split into four age groups: young (average around 16 years), middle-aged (nearly 40), aged (approximately 60) and long-lived (roughly 80). To track age-related changes in TCR beta repertoire diversity, the study relied on deep sequencing normalized with unique cDNA molecular identifiers. Results the study describes overall, beyond this receptor: Bulk unsorted PBMC profiling prevented conclusive comparison of naive and antigen-experienced compartments. Total diversity estimates from one million sequenced T cells were considered lower bounds and underestimates. The percentage of naive T cells measured by flow cytometry correlated strongly with observed TCR beta diversity. Donor CMV infection status was unknown, potentially confounding age-related changes in expanded clonotypes. Compared with the aged group, the long-lived group had more naive CD4+ T cells, fewer expanded clones and increased TCR diversity, a pattern suggesting age selection. Observed TCR beta diversity per million T cells fell roughly linearly with age, and a significant reduction was already apparent by age about 38.

Receptor amplification or capture employed 5' RACE. TCRdb records Illumina HiSeq 2500 as the sequencer. A second PCR of roughly 7 to 11 cycles was performed with a sample-barcoded 5' primer and a J-beta primer mix. A template-switch 5' adaptor carrying 12 random nucleotides introduced a unique molecular identifier onto each TCR beta cDNA molecule. Each sample yielded at least 3 million CDR3-containing paired-end reads. First-strand cDNA synthesis was performed from all RNA using the Mint cDNA synthesis kit, with priming by a TRBC-specific oligonucleotide. Following uracil-DNA glycosylase treatment, a first 18-cycle PCR with universal primers M1SS and BC2_uni_R was performed on all cDNA. Per the original workflow: For normalization, 1 million high-quality reads were randomly selected from each sample, with every read carrying a distinct molecular identifier. Reads with shared molecular identifiers were discarded instead of being binned into consensus sequences. MiTCR, set to a Q25 quality threshold and the strictest error-elimination algorithm, was used for CDR3 identification, clonotype clustering and error correction. A nonparametric unseen species model using Euler transformation provided a lower-bound estimate of total TCR beta diversity. TCRdb reprocessing: public reads trimmed at Q25 with fastp, clones called with MiXCR, in-frame beta chains kept. Each CDR3 protein appears once, grouped with its most common genes and DNA. The V and J calls here are based on TCRdb, not the publication. The table for this sample lists more than 1,000,000 distinct CDR3 sequences; roughly 24% of them were counted only once. The ten largest clonotypes hold about 0.72% of the sample.

The donors were roughly 39 Caucasian individuals from Russia, aged roughly 6 to 90 years, who were systemically healthy. Each donor gave approximately 9.4 milliliters of peripheral blood, drawn into EDTA-treated Vacutainer tubes. Ficoll-Paque density-gradient centrifugation was used to isolate PBMCs, with at least 6.5 million per sample. Trizol reagent was used to extract total RNA from PBMCs, with at least 5 micrograms per sample. For every donor, an aliquot of PBMCs went through flow cytometry to measure the percentages of naive CD45RAhigh/CD27high T cells. Including the terminal cysteine and phenylalanine, the CDR3 comprises 16 residues. The sequence is cut down to CDR3 DNA, 48 bases in frame from base 1. The germline V and J ends show losses of 6 bases and 5 bases respectively, and no gene match explains 9 bases of the junction. These data also featured in a second study, about T cells of mothers and their children. According to the second study: Nine systemically healthy Caucasian individuals served as donors, namely three mothers together with their six children. cDNA synthesis used all of the extracted RNA, with 1.5 ug of RNA in each 15 ul reaction. In the second PCR, the M1S primer added sample barcodes and 2-4 random nucleotides. More than 9 million TCR beta CDR3 reads were obtained from each mother, and several million reads were obtained from each child. TCR recombination output is similarly shaped by thymic selection in related and unrelated pairs, with a minor effect exerted by inherited differences. Normalized repertoire overlap was always found to be slightly, but never significantly, higher in related mother-child pairs than in unrelated mother-child pairs. No persistent microchimeric T cell clones were detected, at a sensitivity of roughly 100 clones per million clonotypes. The study used deep NGS to compare TCR beta repertoires of mothers and children, seeking features distinguishing related mother-child pairs from unrelated individuals. The mean age was approximately 41 +/- 4 years for the mothers and roughly 10 +/- 4 years for the children. After adapters were ligated using NEBNext reagents, the libraries underwent 100+100 nt paired-end sequencing on an Illumina HiSeq 2000. To prevent cross-contamination, the mother and child libraries were prepared one month apart and sequenced in separate runs. Between roughly 500,000 and 2,300,000 distinct TCR beta clonotypes were identified per donor. Naive TCR beta clonotypes were estimated from low-frequency clonotypes matched to each donor's FACS-determined naive share, without sorting.

This sequence originates from a girl aged 2 to 10 in good health. The chain couples TRBV12-3 or TRBV12-4 to TRBJ2-2; TRBD1 aligns with 10 central bases. Material: blood. Here is the DNA: TGTGCCAGCAGCATTACCTGGGGACAGGGGACCGGGGAGCTGTTTTTT. This codes for CASSITWGQGTGELFF.